This is a list of T cell receptor beta chains from one sample in a study of T cells in Graves' hyperthyroidism and ophthalmopathy. From the multiplex PCR reads, TCRdb called clonotypes with MiXCR, one entry per CDR3 protein. Altogether around 350,000 distinct CDR3 sequences are present, 19% being singletons, with the ten largest covering about 3.7%. Sequenced: blood. The receptors stem from a woman under 30 with Graves' hyperthyroidism. Both conserved end residues are part of each CDR3. A D gene is named only where the DNA matches it firmly. Where a row states a size, it is once, few, many or the class of an expanded clone; other rows omit it.

.	.	TRBV6-2/TRBV6-3	TRBJ1-1	TGTGCCAGCAGTCGCTCTCAGGGTTACGGCACTGAAGCTTTCTTT	CASSRSQGYGTEAFF
.	many	TRBV7-9	TRBJ1-1	TGTGCCAGCAGCTTAGCGGGACTTACCCACACTGAAGCTTTCTTT	CASSLAGLTHTEAFF
.	many	TRBV20-1	TRBJ1-1	TGCAGTGCCAGTCCGGGGATGGGGGCTACTGAAGCTTTCTTT	CSASPGMGATEAFF
.	once	TRBV30	TRBJ1-1	TGTGCCGGAGAGCTTTTCACTGAAGCTTTCTTT	CAGELFTEAFF
.	many	TRBV29-1	TRBJ1-2	TGCAGCGTTGTGAAGGGACTTGGAGGCTACACCTTC	CSVVKGLGGYTF
TRBD1	many	TRBV20-1	TRBJ2-5	TGCAGTGCTAGAGATTGGTCAGGGGGAGTAGGGACCCAGTACTTC	CSARDWSGGVGTQYF
TRBD1	many	TRBV12-3/TRBV12-4	TRBJ1-3	TGTGCCAGCGGCGAGGGACAGGGCTTCGGAAACACCATATATTTT	CASGEGQGFGNTIYF
.	.	TRBV12-3/TRBV12-4	TRBJ2-4	TGTGCCAGCAGTCGGTTGGGGGGCATTCAGTACTTC	CASSRLGGIQYF
TRBD1	.	TRBV11-2	TRBJ2-2	TGTGCCAGCAGCTTAGACCGGGACAGGGAGTTGTTTTTT	CASSLDRDRELFF
TRBD2	many	TRBV20-1	TRBJ2-7	TGCAGTGCTGATCTAGCGGGGGGAGCCTACGAGCAGTACTTC	CSADLAGGAYEQYF
.	.	TRBV12-3/TRBV12-4	TRBJ1-1	TGTGCCAGCAGTAAAGGACAGTCTGAAGCTTTCTTT	CASSKGQSEAFF
.	many	TRBV9	TRBJ1-3	TGTGCCAGCAGCGTAGAAGGGACTGGAAACACCATATATTTT	CASSVEGTGNTIYF
.	many	TRBV19	TRBJ1-2	TGTGCCAGTAGTATAGCCTGGGACTATGGCTACACCTTC	CASSIAWDYGYTF
.	.	TRBV20-1	TRBJ2-5	TGCAGTGCTAGATCTTTAAACCTAGGGCAAGAGACCCAGTACTTC	CSARSLNLGQETQYF
.	.	TRBV12-3/TRBV12-4	TRBJ2-7	TGTGCCAGCAGTTTTCGCGGGCCCCACGAGCAGTACTTC	CASSFRGPHEQYF
TRBD1	many	TRBV6-5	TRBJ1-4	TGTGCCAGCAGTTGGGGACAGGGGAGGCCTAATGAAAAACTGTTTTTT	CASSWGQGRPNEKLFF
.	many	TRBV12-3/TRBV12-4	TRBJ1-3	TGTGCCAGCAGCCAAGGAACTGGAAACACCATATATTTT	CASSQGTGNTIYF
.	.	TRBV7-9	TRBJ2-2	TGTGCCAGCAGCTTAGACGCCGTTAACACCGGGGAGCTGTTTTTT	CASSLDAVNTGELFF
.	many	TRBV4-1	TRBJ2-2	TGCGCCAGCAGCCAAGATCCGGGGGGCAGAGACACCGGGGAGCTGTTTTTT	CASSQDPGGRDTGELFF
TRBD1	many	TRBV5-1	TRBJ2-5	TGCGCCAGCAGCGGAGGGACAGGGGCTAATTGGGAGACCCAGTACTTC	CASSGGTGANWETQYF
.	many	TRBV7-9	TRBJ2-7	TGTGCCAGCAGCTTACCCCCCAGCGAGCAGTACTTC	CASSLPPSEQYF
.	many	TRBV24-1	TRBJ1-2	TGTGCCACCAGTGATCCGGGGGGGAACTATGGCTACACCTTC	CATSDPGGNYGYTF
.	many	TRBV6-1	TRBJ2-6	TGTGCCAGCAGTGAAGTCCAAACGGGGGCCAACGTCCTGACTTTC	CASSEVQTGANVLTF
.	many	TRBV20-1	TRBJ1-5	TGCAGTGCTAGAGATAGCACAGGAGAGAGAGGTGGCAATCAGCCCCAGCATTTT	CSARDSTGERGGNQPQHF
.	many	TRBV6-1	TRBJ1-2	TGTGCCAGCAGGACTGAGGGGAACTATGGCTACACCTTC	CASRTEGNYGYTF
.	many	TRBV6-1	TRBJ2-7	TGTGCCAGCAGTGTTGGAGCCGGCAGCTCCTACGAGCAGTACTTC	CASSVGAGSSYEQYF
.	many	TRBV3-1	TRBJ1-1	TGTGCCAGCAGCCACGAACAGTGGACTGAAGCTTTCTTT	CASSHEQWTEAFF
.	.	TRBV11-2	TRBJ2-5	TGTGCCAGCAGCTTGGGTTACAACCAAGAGACCCAGTACTTC	CASSLGYNQETQYF